The next 32 T cell receptor beta chains were all read from a single sample in a study of vaccination and CD4 T cells after COVID-19. Sequenced with the Oncomine TCR Beta short-read assay was DNA taken from cultured CD4+ T cells. TCRdb redid the calling of the PCR reads with MiXCR, one entry per CDR3 protein. The sample records roughly 3,500 distinct CDR3 sequences, around three quarters being singletons. These receptors have no identified antigens. Described treatment: roughly 11-day PBMC culture with coronavirus spike peptide pools or control peptides (ViraFEST assay). Sequencing input: CD4+ T cells from blood, cultured in vitro. These receptors originate from a human donor who had recovered from COVID-19.

The V and J genes are TRBV30 and TRBJ2-3, with a possible D match to TRBD2 (6 bases). The CDR3 covers 14 residues. Trimming left V 3 bases short and J 5 bases short, with 15 bases between. Germline V gene sequence: CDR1 GTSNPN, CDR2 SVGIG (reference sequence). The CDR3 DNA sequence: TGTGCCTGGAGGGCGGGACCAACGGGAGATACGCAGTATTTT. Amino acid sequence: CAWRAGPTGDTQYF.

The chain joins TRBV27 to TRBJ1-6, with 9 bases lining up with TRBD1. The length of the CDR3 is 18 residues. V lost 4 bases to trimming and J lost 0 bases; unmatched junction nucleotides: 7. Germline V gene data show CDR1 as MNHEY and CDR2 as SMNVEV (reference sequence). For the CDR3, the DNA is TGTGCCAGCAGTTGGGACAGGGCCGCTACCTCCTATAATTCACCCCTCCACTTT. Its translation is CASSWDRAATSYNSPLHF.

V and J are TRBV28 and TRBJ1-2; 7 bases are shared with TRBD1. Germline V gives CDR1 MDHEN, CDR2 SYDVKM. The CDR3 is made up of 13 amino acids. Unmatched junction bases numbered 6, after V lost 3 bases and J lost 8 bases. For the CDR3, the DNA is TGTGCCAGCAGTTTTGTAGGGGGCCGGGGCTACACCTTC. Protein sequence: CASSFVGGRGYTF.

The rearrangement joins TRBV6-1 to TRBJ1-2, with D possibly being TRBD1 (6 bases). CDR3 size: 12 residues. Looked up from germline, CDR1 is MNHNS and CDR2 is SASEGT. V was pared by 5 bases and J by 7 bases, with 11 bases between. CDR3 coding DNA: TGTGCCAGCAGTACACAGGGTTTTGGCTACACCTTC. It encodes CASSTQGFGYTF.

CDR3 region: CASSLGDRAQPQHF. The CDR3, as DNA: TGTGCCAGCAGTTTAGGGGACAGGGCTCAGCCCCAGCATTTT. The rearrangement uses TRBV12-3 or TRBV12-4 and TRBJ1-5, with 9 bases matching TRBD1. J was trimmed by 6 bases and V by 1 base; bases with no gene match: 1. This CDR3 has 14 residues.

CDR3 region: CASMGIGTKNIQYF. For the CDR3, the DNA is TGTGCCAGTATGGGTATAGGGACCAAAAACATTCAGTACTTC. The genes are TRBV19 and TRBJ2-4; D remains unclear. In germline, CDR1 is LNHDA, CDR2 SQIVND (reference sequence). Trimming shortened V by 7 bases and J by 2 bases, and 12 bases separated the two germline ends. The CDR3 has 14 residues.

The chain has TRBV6-2 or TRBV6-3 and TRBJ1-5; D gene uncertain. The CDR3 has 15 amino acids. V shed 2 bases and J shed 5 bases, with 13 bases lying between them. Germline CDR1 MNHEY, CDR2 SVGEGT. The chain's CDR3 is CASSYMTEWDQPQHF. In DNA form, the CDR3 reads TGTGCCAGCAGTTACATGACGGAGTGGGATCAGCCCCAGCATTTT.

The V gene is TRBV15, the J gene TRBJ2-2, with D possibly called TRBD1 or TRBD2 (5 bases each). The V and J ends lost 5 bases and 1 base respectively, with 20 bases between them. Germline values: CDR1 LNHNV, CDR2 YYDKDF (reference sequence). The CDR3 covers 18 residues. The CDR3, as DNA: TGTGCCACCAGCCGGGACCCGGTTCGAAGGGAGAACACCGGGGAGCTGTTTTTT. Encoded protein: CATSRDPVRRENTGELFF.

The rearrangement links TRBV19 to TRBJ1-1; no firm D call. V was pared by 1 base and J by 5 bases, with 5 bases between. Germline lookup yields CDR1 LNHDA and CDR2 SQIVND (reference sequence). The CDR3 contains 12 residues. The CDR3 bases are TGTGCCAGTAGTATAGGTACAACTGAAGCTTTCTTT. Amino acid sequence: CASSIGTTEAFF.

This clonotype was seen only once. The rearrangement joins TRBV6-5 to TRBJ1-2, with a weak D call TRBD1 (6 bases). Looked up from germline, CDR1 is MNHEY and CDR2 is SVGAGI. The CDR3 totals 19 residues. The V end was cut by 0 bases, the J end by 6 bases, with 26 bases between. CDR3 residues: CASSYSRSPSGAASDGYTF. The CDR3 DNA is TGTGCCAGCAGTTACTCAAGGTCCCCGTCGGGGGCCGCTAGTGATGGCTACACCTTC.

The chain recombines TRBV6-1 with TRBJ1-6; D remains ambiguous. Per the germline V gene, CDR1 is MNHNS and CDR2 is SASEGT. This CDR3 contains 14 residues. V lost 3 bases to trimming and J lost 11 bases, with 14 bases between them. The CDR3 spells CASSDVLRGTPLHF. The CDR3 DNA reads as TGTGCCAGCAGTGACGTCCTCCGGGGAACACCCCTCCACTTT.

This sequence joins TRBV6-1 and TRBJ2-7; the D gene is possibly TRBD1 (6 bases). CDR1 and CDR2 from the germline V gene are MNHNS and SASEGT. The ends were cut back, 6 bases at V and 6 bases at J, with 12 bases in the middle. CDR3 length: 12 residues. The CDR3 region is CASSRGQREQYF. In nucleotides, the CDR3 is TGTGCCAGCAGCCGTGGACAGCGCGAGCAGTACTTC.

This sequence joins TRBV10-3 and TRBJ1-3; D call uncertain. The V end was cut by 2 bases, the J end by 2 bases, with 7 bases between. Germline CDR1 reads ENHRY; CDR2 reads SYGVKD. The CDR3 length is 14 residues. The CDR3 sequence is CAISERSPGNTIYF. The DNA for the CDR3 is TGTGCCATCAGTGAGAGGAGTCCTGGAAACACCATATATTTT.

Judged by abundance, this clonotype is large. The chain couples TRBV20-1 to TRBJ1-2; D remains unclear. The CDR3 is 12 residues long. Germline V lookup: CDR1 DFQATT, CDR2 SNEGSKA (reference sequence). Trimming removed 0 bases at V and 8 bases at J, with 10 bases between. The CDR3 loop reads CSARDPTEGYTF. The CDR3 nucleotides are TGCAGTGCTAGAGATCCGACGGAGGGCTACACCTTC.

The chain links TRBV7-8 to TRBJ2-2, with 11 bases that match TRBD2. This CDR3 comprises 18 residues. V was pared by 6 bases and J by 1 base, with 10 bases of the junction left unmatched. The germline gives CDR1 SGHVS, CDR2 FQNEAQ. CDR3 loop: CASRGTSGNQLNTGELFF. The CDR3 DNA follows: TGTGCCAGCAGAGGGACTAGCGGAAATCAACTGAACACCGGGGAGCTGTTTTTT.

The chain links TRBV10-3 to TRBJ2-5; 12 bases are shared with TRBD2. V shed 3 bases and J 4 bases; nucleotides not matched to a gene: 3. In germline, CDR1 is ENHRY, CDR2 SYGVKD. This CDR3 region has 15 residues. The CDR3 coding sequence is TGTGCCATCAGTGAACTAGCGGGGGGCCGAGAGACCCAGTACTTC. Its protein is CAISELAGGRETQYF.

This chain uses TRBV20-1 with TRBJ1-5; no clear D. V was trimmed by 3 bases and J by 4 bases, leaving 13 bases between them. Germline V gene lookup returns CDR1 DFQATT and CDR2 SNEGSKA (reference sequence). This CDR3 has 14 amino acids. The CDR3 here is CSASMTQTNQPQHF. CDR3 DNA: TGCAGTGCTAGTATGACTCAGACTAATCAGCCCCAGCATTTT.

A word on this clonotype: Because the CDR3's place on the DNA is in doubt, the DNA is left out and the CDR3 is given as listed by TCRdb. V usage is TRBV20-1 and J usage is TRBJ1-2; TRBD1 is the table's D call, not checked against the DNA. Per germline, CDR1 DFQATT and CDR2 SNEGSKA (reference sequence). The CDR3 length is 24 residues, termini included. The CDR3 spells CSAQRGGSGANVLTFGAGNGGYTF.

The V and J genes are TRBV4-3 and TRBJ2-5; D may be TRBD2 (6 bases). This CDR3 has 16 residues. Germline V gene lookup returns CDR1 LGHNA and CDR2 YSLEER. Trimming left V 0 bases short and J 6 bases short, with 17 bases between. The CDR3 sequence is CASSQDQAGGLKTQYF. Written as DNA, the CDR3 is TGCGCCAGCAGCCAAGATCAGGCAGGAGGGTTAAAGACCCAGTACTTC.

The chain carries TRBV12-3 or TRBV12-4 and TRBJ2-7, with no clear D. V was shortened by 3 bases and J by 6 bases, with 9 bases between the two germline ends. This CDR3 is built from 12 residues. CDR3 sequence (DNA): TGTGCCAGCAGTTTTGCCCTGGGCGAGCAGTACTTC. Its translation: CASSFALGEQYF.

The chain recombines TRBV30 with TRBJ1-2; the D is unclear. Trimming removed 7 bases at V and 2 bases at J, with 14 bases between. This CDR3 is built from 13 residues. CDR1 is GTSNPN, CDR2 SVGIG, per germline (reference sequence). CDR3 residues: CASHRLRNYGYTF. CDR3 bases: TGTGCCTCCCACCGGCTACGAAACTATGGCTACACCTTC.

The sample holds one count of this clonotype. J is TRBJ1-2 and V is TRBV2; D uncertain. The V and J ends lost 6 bases and 2 bases respectively, with 10 bases between them. Germline values: CDR1 SNHLY, CDR2 FYNNEI. CDR3 length: 13 amino acids. CDR3 amino acids: CASSEKLNYGYTF. The CDR3 DNA reads as TGTGCCAGCAGCGAAAAGTTAAACTATGGCTACACCTTC.

The chain links TRBV7-9 to TRBJ2-3; D gene uncertain. Trimming removed 5 bases at V and 3 bases at J, with 3 bases between. The CDR3 consists of 11 residues. Germline lookup yields CDR1 SEHNR and CDR2 FQNEAQ (reference sequence). The CDR3 DNA sequence: TGTGCCAGCAGCCCTACAGATACGCAGTATTTT. It codes for CASSPTDTQYF.

V and J are TRBV19 and TRBJ1-5; D is perhaps TRBD1 (6 bases). The CDR3 is 14 amino acids. V lost 3 bases, J lost 9 bases, and 15 bases lay in between. Germline CDR1 and CDR2: LNHDA and SQIVND (reference sequence). The CDR3 region is CASSMGGGDSPQHF. CDR3 nucleotides: TGTGCCAGTAGTATGGGGGGCGGGGACTCGCCCCAGCATTTT.

The chain uses TRBV20-1 and TRBJ2-3; TRBD2 aligns across 8 bases. The germline gives CDR1 DFQATT, CDR2 SNEGSKA (reference sequence). The CDR3 consists of 17 residues. The ends lost 1 base at V and 2 bases at J; junction bases unmatched: 11. CDR3 in amino acids: CSARATPLAGITDTQYF. In DNA form, the CDR3 reads TGCAGTGCTAGAGCCACACCTTTAGCGGGAATCACAGATACGCAGTATTTT.

This clonotype is termed medium-sized (0.01 to 0.1%). The chain uses TRBV7-6 and TRBJ1-4; TRBD1 is a possible D gene (6 bases). CDR3 size: 16 residues. In germline, CDR1 is SGHVS, CDR2 FNYEAQ. V was shortened by 5 bases and J by 5 bases, with 18 bases between the two germline ends. DNA for the CDR3: TGTGCCAGCAGCGGGGGCCCCCCGGACGGGAATGAAAAACTGTTTTTT. Translation gives CASSGGPPDGNEKLFF.

This clonotype occurred once. V and J are TRBV7-2 and TRBJ1-1, with D uncertain. Germline V lookup: CDR1 SGHTA, CDR2 FQGNSA. Trimming cost V 3 bases and J 3 bases, with 14 bases left between them. The length of the CDR3 is 15 residues. In DNA, the CDR3 is TGTGCCAGCAGCTTGTTAGCGAACAGATACACTGAAGCTTTCTTT. Translated: CASSLLANRYTEAFF.

The rearrangement joins TRBV2 to TRBJ2-3; 9 bases line up with TRBD1. CDR3 length: 14 residues. Germline CDR1 reads SNHLY; CDR2 reads FYNNEI. The J segment lost 2 bases and the V segment lost 8 bases, leaving 5 bases of the junction unmatched. CDR3 bases: TGTGCCAGCGGGCGGGACAGGGACACAGATACGCAGTATTTT. Protein product: CASGRDRDTDTQYF. The variable domain in full, with the rest retrieved from reference TRBV2 and TRBJ2-3, is EPEVTQTPSHQVTQMGQEVILRCVPISNHLYFYWYRQILGQKVEFLVSFYNNEISEKSEIFDDQFSVERPDGSNFTLKIRSTKLEDSAMYFCASGRDRDTDTQYFGPGTRLTVL.

A few counts support this clonotype. This chain connects TRBV27 to TRBJ1-4; D ambiguous. Trimming removed 4 bases at V and 4 bases at J, with 10 bases between. The CDR3 covers 14 residues. Germline V gene sequence: CDR1 MNHEY, CDR2 SMNVEV (reference sequence). CDR3 sequence reads: CASSWERDNEKLFF. CDR3 DNA sequence: TGTGCCAGCAGTTGGGAGAGAGATAATGAAAAACTGTTTTTT.

The CDR3 spells CASSRGSTDTQYF. The CDR3 DNA follows: TGTGCCAGCAGCCGGGGGAGCACAGATACGCAGTATTTT. The V call is TRBV7-9, the J call TRBJ2-3; D may be TRBD2 (6 bases). The V end lost 5 bases, the J end lost 0 bases, and 6 bases lay between the germline ends. CDR1 is SEHNR and CDR2 is FQNEAQ in the germline V gene (reference sequence). The length of the CDR3 is 13 residues.

This clonotype has a handful of counts. The chain links TRBV15 to TRBJ2-3, with 12 bases aligning to TRBD2. Germline CDR1 is LNHNV and CDR2 is YYDKDF (reference sequence). V lost 5 bases and J lost 1; bases outside the gene matches: 4. There are 16 residues in the CDR3. The CDR3 sequence: CATSARLAGGTDTQYF. Written as DNA, the CDR3 is TGTGCCACCAGCGCCCGACTAGCGGGGGGCACAGATACGCAGTATTTT.

In its sample, this clonotype was seen once. The V call is TRBV11-2, the J call TRBJ2-3; 8 positions match TRBD2. V gave up 5 bases and J gave up 0 bases; unmatched junction bases: 7. Germline CDR1 and CDR2: SGHAT and FQNNGV. This CDR3 has 16 amino acids. This chain's CDR3 is CASSRGSGGSTDTQYF. DNA for the CDR3: TGTGCCAGCAGCAGGGGGAGCGGGGGAAGCACAGATACGCAGTATTTT.